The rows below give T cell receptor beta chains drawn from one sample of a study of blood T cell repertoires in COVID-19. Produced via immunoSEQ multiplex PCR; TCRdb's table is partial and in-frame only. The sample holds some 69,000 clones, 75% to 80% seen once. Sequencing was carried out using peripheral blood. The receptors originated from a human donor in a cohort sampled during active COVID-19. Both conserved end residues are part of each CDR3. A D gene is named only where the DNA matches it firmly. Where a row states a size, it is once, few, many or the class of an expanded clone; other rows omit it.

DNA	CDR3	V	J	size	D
TGCGCCAGCACCTCGAGGGCCGCGGATGAGCAGTTCTTC	CASTSRAADEQFF	TRBV10-2	TRBJ2-1	once	NA
TGTGCCAGCAGCTTGGCGTCGGGACAGGGATCCTGGGGCTATGGCTACACCTTC	CASSLASGQGSWGYGYTF	TRBV5-4	TRBJ1-2	NA	TRBD1
TGTGCCAGCAGCTTGGGAGTTAGCAATCAGCCCCAGCATTTT	CASSLGVSNQPQHF	TRBV5-5	TRBJ1-5	NA	NA
TGTGCCAGCAGCTTCAAAACAGGGGTCTCTGAAGCTTTCTTT	CASSFKTGVSEAFF	TRBV7-9	TRBJ1-1	few	TRBD1
TGTGCCAGCAGCCCCCGCGGGGTAAAACTGTTTTTT	CASSPRGVKLFF	TRBV3-1/TRBV3-2	TRBJ1-4	NA	NA
TGTGCCAGCAAAGGGGCGGCCGGGGAGCTGTTTTTT	CASKGAAGELFF	TRBV28	TRBJ2-2	NA	NA
TGTGCCTGGGGGGCGGGCCAGTCCCAAGAGACCCAGTACTTC	CAWGAGQSQETQYF	TRBV30	TRBJ2-5	NA	NA
TGCGCCAGCAGCTGGGGGACAGGGGGCCCGAATAATTCACCCCTCCACTTT	CASSWGTGGPNNSPLHF	TRBV5-1	TRBJ1-6	NA	TRBD1
TGTGCCAGCAGTGAAAACAGGGGTGACAATGAGCAGTTCTTC	CASSENRGDNEQFF	TRBV6-1	TRBJ2-1	few	TRBD1
TGTGCCAGCAGTTTCGGACAGGGGGCAGGCAATCAGCCCCAGCATTTT	CASSFGQGAGNQPQHF	TRBV28	TRBJ1-5	few	TRBD1
TGTGCCAGCAGCTCCCGTAGCGGGAACTACAATGAGCAGTTCTTC	CASSSRSGNYNEQFF	TRBV7-8	TRBJ2-1	NA	TRBD2
TGTGCCAGCAGTTTCTCCAGGGGTGGGTATGGCTACACCTTC	CASSFSRGGYGYTF	TRBV28	TRBJ1-2	NA	NA
TGTGCCAGTAGTCCCCTTGGCGGGTTAGACATTCAGTACTTC	CASSPLGGLDIQYF	TRBV19	TRBJ2-4	NA	NA
TGTGCCAGCAGCCCGGGACAATCGGGCACCTACAATGAGCAGTTCTTC	CASSPGQSGTYNEQFF	TRBV5-4	TRBJ2-1	NA	NA
TGTGCCAGCAAAGCCTCGACAGGGGGCGCGGAAGAGACCCAGTACTTC	CASKASTGGAEETQYF	TRBV2	TRBJ2-5	NA	TRBD1
TGTGCCAGCAGCCAAGATCTCACGGACAGACGGCAGTATTTT	CASSQDLTDRRQYF	TRBV3-1/TRBV3-2	TRBJ2-3	NA	NA
TGTGCCTGGAGTAAGACGGGATTGGGGACCCAGTACTTC	CAWSKTGLGTQYF	TRBV30	TRBJ2-5	NA	NA
TGTGCCAGCAGCTCACGGGCAGCGGGGGGCCGCGTCGACAATGAGCAGTTCTTC	CASSSRAAGGRVDNEQFF	TRBV7-2	TRBJ2-1	NA	TRBD2
TGTGCCAGCAGTGAAACGGGACACCTCCTGGGCAATCAGCCCCAGCATTTT	CASSETGHLLGNQPQHF	TRBV2	TRBJ1-5	NA	NA
TGTGCCAGCAGTTTGTCCAGTAATTATGGCTACACCTTC	CASSLSSNYGYTF	TRBV27	TRBJ1-2	NA	NA
TGTGCCAGTAGTATAAGAGCCAGGGCGAACACCGGGGAGCTGTTTTTT	CASSIRARANTGELFF	TRBV19	TRBJ2-2	NA	NA
TGCAGTGCTAGTCCGGTAGGACTAGCGGGGTGGGGTGGACAGCAGTACTTC	CSASPVGLAGWGGQQYF	TRBV20-1	TRBJ2-7	once	TRBD2
TGTGCCAGTAGTCTGGCAGATCAAGAGACCCAGTACTTC	CASSLADQETQYF	TRBV19	TRBJ2-5	NA	NA
TGTGCCAGCAGCCCACGTAGCGGGAGCCAGGGAGAGACCCAGTACTTC	CASSPRSGSQGETQYF	TRBV11-2	TRBJ2-5	NA	TRBD2
TGTGCCAGCTCACCAATAAGGGGCTCTGGAAACACCATATATTTT	CASSPIRGSGNTIYF	TRBV18	TRBJ1-3	NA	NA
TGTGCCAGCAGTTACAGAGCGGGCACCGGGGAGCTGTTTTTT	CASSYRAGTGELFF	TRBV11-3	TRBJ2-2	NA	NA
TGTGCCAGCAGCCCCGGACTAGCGGGACTCCTCCATGAGCAGTTCTTC	CASSPGLAGLLHEQFF	TRBV5-4	TRBJ2-1	NA	TRBD2
TGTGCCAGCAGCTTCTCCGGGACAGGGTACAATGAGCAGTTCTTC	CASSFSGTGYNEQFF	TRBV7-6	TRBJ2-1	NA	TRBD1
TGTGCCAGCAGCCAAAGGGGCGGGGATCAGCCCCAGCATTTT	CASSQRGGDQPQHF	TRBV3-1/TRBV3-2	TRBJ1-5	NA	NA
TGTGCCAGCAGGGAACAGGGGGCTATCGATTCACCCCTCCACTTT	CASREQGAIDSPLHF	TRBV6-4	TRBJ1-6	NA	TRBD1